The TCR beta chain under discussion was sequenced for a study of blood T cell repertoires in COVID-19. About the study: The study drew acute and convalescent COVID-19 samples from the United States, Italy and Spain. PBMCs, B-cell-depleted T cells, or T cells provided the cDNA or gDNA that made up the material.

Original data processing: Amplifying reference gene primers gave estimates of nucleated cell counts. Clones were sequenced by immunoSEQ multiplex PCR, and TCRdb holds only the in-frame ones, with some missing. The DNA was the basis for D and trimming; V, J and clone size are from that table. The sample yields 100,000 to 150,000 clones, roughly 89% seen once. Seattle patient enrollment occurred during active infection, with longitudinal follow-up thereafter. Trimming cost V 5 bases and J 1 base; bases outside gene matches: 2. The CDR3 sequence is 15 residues long. The germline V gene encodes CDR1 SGHAT and CDR2 FQNNGV.

The TCR comes from a woman aged 60 to 75 with COVID-19, enrolled during active disease. The sequencing sample was made of peripheral blood. V usage is TRBV11-2 and J usage is TRBJ1-1; 12 bases are shared with TRBD1. CDR3 protein: CASSLGQGANTEAFF. The CDR3 coding sequence is TGTGCCAGCAGCCTGGGACAGGGGGCGAACACTGAAGCTTTCTTT.